These 25 T cell receptor beta chains were sequenced from one sample in a study of cytomegalovirus exposure and HLA in healthy donors. Primers included in the PCR were 60 Vbeta and 13 Jbeta primers. Libraries were prepared by immunoSEQ multiplex PCR; TCRdb keeps only in-frame clonotypes and omits some of them. This table lists some 130,000 clones. Specimen: PBMCs. The source is a man younger than 35 in good health and CMV-seronegative.

The J gene is TRBJ1-3, the V gene TRBV6-1; TRBD1 matches at 9 bases. The germline gives CDR1 MNHNS, CDR2 SASEGT. V gave up 1 base and J gave up 0 bases; unmatched junction bases: 13. The CDR3 spans 20 residues. This CDR3 reads CASSEVMNRGRLSSGNTIYF. CDR3 sequence (DNA): TGTGCCAGCAGTGAAGTAATGAACAGGGGGCGGCTAAGCTCTGGAAACACCATATATTTT.

This sequence joins TRBV2 and TRBJ2-2; D not resolved. The CDR3 spans 14 residues. Germline CDR1 is SNHLY and CDR2 is FYNNEI. The V end was cut by 1 base, the J end by 7 bases, with 10 bases between. The CDR3: CASSEVPSGGELFF. CDR3 DNA sequence: TGTGCCAGCAGTGAAGTCCCCTCGGGCGGGGAGCTGTTTTTT.

J is TRBJ1-5 and V is TRBV6-1, with D tentatively TRBD1 (5 bases). The length of the CDR3 is 15 residues. In germline, CDR1 is MNHNS, CDR2 SASEGT. The ends were cut back, 7 bases at V and 0 bases at J, with 13 bases in the middle. CDR3 amino acids: CASILGLYSNQPQHF. The CDR3 DNA is TGTGCCAGCATTCTGGGACTCTATAGCAATCAGCCCCAGCATTTT.

To note about this clone: This sample also contains other DNA sequences that code for the same CDR3. The rearrangement joins TRBV28 to TRBJ2-7; 8 positions match TRBD1. The CDR3 totals 14 residues. Trimming cost V 5 bases and J 1 base; bases outside gene matches: 4. Germline-derived CDR1 and CDR2 are MDHEN and SYDVKM. CDR3 sequence reads: CASSTGTGSYEQYF. The CDR3 region has the DNA TGTGCCAGCAGTACCGGGACAGGTTCCTACGAGCAGTACTTC.

CDR3 sequence: CASSVSGGVYGYTF. CDR3 nucleotides: TGTGCCAGCAGCGTATCAGGGGGCGTCTATGGCTACACCTTC. The V call is TRBV9, the J call TRBJ1-2; TRBD1 matches at 8 bases. Germline V gene lookup returns CDR1 SGDLS and CDR2 YYNGEE. The CDR3 length is 14 residues. The ends lost 1 base at V and 4 bases at J; junction bases unmatched: 3.

The genes are TRBV6-1 and TRBJ2-7; 9 bases fit TRBD2. V dropped 7 bases and J dropped 2; count of bases not matched to a gene: 9. The CDR3 runs 15 residues. The germline gives CDR1 MNHNS, CDR2 SASEGT. CDR3 in DNA: TGTGCCAGCAAGCTATCACTAGCGGGTACCTACGAGCAGTACTTC. This gives the protein CASKLSLAGTYEQYF.

The rearrangement uses TRBV2 and TRBJ1-3; TRBD1 is a possible D gene (5 bases). Germline V CDR1 and CDR2: SNHLY, FYNNEI. V was shortened by 4 bases and J by 6 bases, with 10 bases between the two germline ends. The CDR3 is 13 amino acids. The CDR3 coding sequence is TGTGCCAGCAGTGCCGTTGGGGCAAACACCATATATTTT. It is translated as CASSAVGANTIYF. Using reference TRBV2 and TRBJ1-3 for the parts outside the CDR3, the full variable domain is EPEVTQTPSHQVTQMGQEVILRCVPISNHLYFYWYRQILGQKVEFLVSFYNNEISEKSEIFDDQFSVERPDGSNFTLKIRSTKLEDSAMYFCASSAVGANTIYFGEGSWLTVV.

The chain is built from TRBV6-1 and TRBJ1-5; D gene ambiguous. CDR1 and CDR2 from the germline V gene are MNHNS and SASEGT. Deletions cut 4 bases from V and 9 bases from J, with 10 bases between. The CDR3 totals 12 residues. For the CDR3, the DNA is TGTGCCAGCAGTGCGGTGGGAGGGCCCCAGCATTTT. Translating gives CASSAVGGPQHF.

The J gene is TRBJ2-7, the V gene TRBV5-1, with 7 bases aligning to TRBD2. The trim removed 2 bases at V and 0 bases at J, leaving 2 bases unmatched. Germline V CDR1 and CDR2: SGHRS, YFSETQ. The CDR3 is made up of 14 amino acids. CDR3 region: CASSFGTNSYEQYF. DNA of the CDR3: TGCGCCAGCAGCTTCGGGACTAACTCCTACGAGCAGTACTTC.

This rearrangement joins TRBV9 to TRBJ1-1; no definite D call. Germline V gene sequence: CDR1 SGDLS, CDR2 YYNGEE. Trimming removed 4 bases from V and 0 bases from J, with 7 bases in between. This CDR3 is 13 amino acids long. CDR3 sequence reads: CASSLQLNTEAFF. CDR3 coding DNA: TGTGCCAGCAGCTTACAGTTGAACACTGAAGCTTTCTTT.

V is TRBV11-2 and J is TRBJ2-7, with D unresolved. CDR1 and CDR2 from the germline V gene are SGHAT and FQNNGV. Trimming removed 1 base from V and 0 bases from J, with 10 bases in between. The CDR3 runs to 15 residues. CDR3 sequence: CASSLVLNGSYEQYF. DNA of the CDR3: TGTGCCAGCAGCTTAGTTCTCAACGGCTCCTACGAGCAGTACTTC. Full variable domain (remainder filled in from reference TRBV11-2 and TRBJ2-7): EAGVAQSPRYKIIEKRQSVAFWCNPISGHATLYWYQQILGQGPKLLIQFQNNGVVDDSQLPKDRFSAERLKGVDSTLKIQPAKLEDSAVYLCASSLVLNGSYEQYFGPGTRLTVT.

The chain couples TRBV29-1 to TRBJ1-2; D remains ambiguous. There are 13 residues in the CDR3. The V and J ends lost 7 bases and 5 bases respectively, with 17 bases between them. The germline V gene has CDR1 SQVTM and CDR2 ANQGSEA. The CDR3 bases are TGCAGCGCCGCGGCCCCTCCCGGGTATGGCTACACCTTC. Translated: CSAAAPPGYGYTF.

The V and J genes are TRBV5-1 and TRBJ2-2, with D possibly TRBD2 on 6 matching bases. This CDR3 is 15 amino acids long. The germline CDR1 and CDR2 sequences are SGHRS and YFSETQ. V was pared by 4 bases and J by 0 bases, with 10 bases between. CDR3 DNA: TGCGCCAGCAGCGGCGGGACTTCGAACACCGGGGAGCTGTTTTTT. Translated, it gives CASSGGTSNTGELFF.

The chain couples TRBV6-1 to TRBJ2-7; 7 nucleotides line up with TRBD1. This CDR3 is built from 15 residues. The germline CDR1 and CDR2 sequences are MNHNS and SASEGT. V gave up 10 bases and J gave up 4 bases; unmatched junction bases: 16. CDR3 sequence: CATKGLTGQIYEQYF. For the CDR3, the DNA is TGTGCCACCAAGGGGCTTACGGGACAGATTTACGAGCAGTACTTC.

V is TRBV6-1 and J is TRBJ1-6; possible D gene TRBD1, 5 bases. V lost 2 bases, J lost 6 bases, and 11 bases lay in between. This CDR3 has 15 amino acids. Looked up from germline, CDR1 is MNHNS and CDR2 is SASEGT. The CDR3 nucleotides read TGTGCCAGCAGTGAATTTTCAGGGATTAATTCACCCCTCCACTTT. Translated: CASSEFSGINSPLHF.

The chain links TRBV5-6 to TRBJ2-5; 8 bases fit TRBD2. CDR1 and CDR2 from the germline V gene are SGHDT and YYEEEE. With 3 bases clipped from V and 4 bases from J, the junction kept 11 bases outside the gene matches. The CDR3 consists of 16 residues. This chain's CDR3 is CASSSWGAGASETQYF. Written as DNA, the CDR3 is TGTGCCAGCAGCTCCTGGGGAGCGGGAGCCTCAGAGACCCAGTACTTC.

The rearrangement joins TRBV7-2 to TRBJ1-2; a weak D match, TRBD1 (5 bases). The CDR3 spans 14 residues. Per germline, CDR1 SGHTA and CDR2 FQGNSA. V gave up 5 bases and J gave up 2 bases, with 12 bases separating them. As DNA, the CDR3 is TGTGCCAGCAGCCAACGACAGCTAAACTATGGCTACACCTTC. Translated, it gives CASSQRQLNYGYTF.

The chain joins TRBV19 to TRBJ2-1; 12 bases align to TRBD2. The CDR3 contains 17 residues. V was clipped by 0 bases and J by 5 bases; unmatched bases: 5. The germline V gene has CDR1 LNHDA and CDR2 SQIVND (reference sequence). The CDR3, as DNA: TGTGCCAGTAGTATAGAGGCTAGCGGGAGGGTCCACAATGAGCAGTTCTTC. Its translation is CASSIEASGRVHNEQFF.

The chain couples TRBV7-2 to TRBJ1-6; D gene ambiguous. Germline-derived CDR1 and CDR2 are SGHTA and FQGNSA. The CDR3 sequence is 14 residues long. Trimming pared 2 bases from V and 6 bases from J, leaving 8 bases between. The CDR3 loop reads CASSLMRINSPLHF. Here the CDR3 DNA reads TGTGCCAGCAGCTTAATGCGTATTAATTCACCCCTCCACTTT.

V usage is TRBV28 and J usage is TRBJ1-4, with 9 bases identical to TRBD1. Trimming cost V 4 bases and J 12 bases; bases outside gene matches: 9. The CDR3 runs 14 residues. Germline CDR1 MDHEN, CDR2 SYDVKM. The CDR3 reads CASSSGQGYAELFF. CDR3 coding DNA: TGTGCCAGCAGTTCCGGACAGGGGTACGCGGAACTGTTTTTT.

J is TRBJ1-5 and V is TRBV7-2; D is unclear. The CDR3 covers 15 residues. CDR1 and CDR2 (germline): SGHTA, FQGNSA. The V end was cut by 0 bases, the J end by 4 bases, with 10 bases between. The CDR3 DNA sequence: TGTGCCAGCAGCTTAGCGGCAGATGCTAATCAGCCCCAGCATTTT. It translates to CASSLAADANQPQHF.

This chain uses TRBV4-3 with TRBJ2-2, with D possibly being TRBD2 (5 bases). V lost 1 base to trimming and J lost 6 bases, with 9 bases between them. The CDR3 length is 14 residues. CDR1 LGHNA and CDR2 YSLEER come from the germline V gene. CDR3 bases: TGCGCCAGCAGCCAAGGTGCGGGCCCCGGGGAGCTGTTTTTT. This gives the protein CASSQGAGPGELFF.

The chain uses TRBV7-9 and TRBJ2-7; D is possibly TRBD2 (5 bases). The germline V gene encodes CDR1 SEHNR and CDR2 FQNEAQ (reference sequence). Trimming left V 0 bases short and J 4 bases short, with 16 bases between. CDR3 length: 16 residues. The CDR3 reads CASSLAEIGRLYEQYF. The CDR3, as DNA: TGTGCCAGCAGCTTAGCTGAGATTGGGAGATTATACGAGCAGTACTTC. Variable domain in full (rest from reference TRBV7-9 and TRBJ2-7): DTGVSQNPRHKITKRGQNVTFRCDPISEHNRLYWYRQTLGQGPEFLTYFQNEAQLEKSRLLSDRFSAERPKGSFSTLEIQRTEQGDSAMYLCASSLAEIGRLYEQYFGPGTRLTVT.

V gene TRBV29-1 combines with J gene TRBJ2-3, with TRBD1 matching 7 bases. This CDR3 is built from 15 residues. V gave up 4 bases and J gave up 0 bases; unmatched junction bases: 7. Germline CDR1 SQVTM, CDR2 ANQGSEA. The CDR3 nucleotides are TGCAGCGTTGCCCTGGGACAGTCTAGCACAGATACGCAGTATTTT. It specifies CSVALGQSSTDTQYF.

V gene TRBV4-1 combines with J gene TRBJ1-1, with D maybe TRBD1 (6 bases). CDR3 size: 18 residues. The V gene lost 0 bases and the J gene lost 5 bases, with 22 bases spanning the gap. Germline assignment: CDR1 MGHRA and CDR2 YSYEKL. The CDR3 region is CASSQDAPQGRARTEAFF. CDR3 nucleotides: TGCGCCAGCAGCCAAGATGCCCCTCAGGGGAGGGCTAGAACTGAAGCTTTCTTT.